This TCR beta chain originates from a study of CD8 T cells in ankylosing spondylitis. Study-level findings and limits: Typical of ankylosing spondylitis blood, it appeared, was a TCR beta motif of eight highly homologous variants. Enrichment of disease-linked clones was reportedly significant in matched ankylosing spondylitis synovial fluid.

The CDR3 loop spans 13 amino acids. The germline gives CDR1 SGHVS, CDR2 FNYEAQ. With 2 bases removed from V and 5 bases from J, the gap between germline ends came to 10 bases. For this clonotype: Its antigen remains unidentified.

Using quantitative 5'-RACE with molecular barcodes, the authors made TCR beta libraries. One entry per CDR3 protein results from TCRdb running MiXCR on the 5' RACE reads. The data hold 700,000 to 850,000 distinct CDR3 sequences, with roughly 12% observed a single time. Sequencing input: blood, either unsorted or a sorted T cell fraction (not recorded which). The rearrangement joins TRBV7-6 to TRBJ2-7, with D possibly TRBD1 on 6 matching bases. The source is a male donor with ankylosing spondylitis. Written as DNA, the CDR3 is TGTGCCAGCAGCTTACTACAGGGCGACGAGCAGTACTTC. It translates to CASSLLQGDEQYF.